Listed below are T cell receptor beta chains from one sample, sequenced in a study of blood T cell repertoires in COVID-19. Clones were sequenced by immunoSEQ multiplex PCR, and TCRdb holds only the in-frame ones, with some missing. The data contain around 190,000 clones, roughly 80% of them singletons. Material for sequencing was peripheral blood. These receptors were taken from a woman aged 40 to 55 with COVID-19, enrolled during active disease. Both conserved end residues are part of each CDR3. A D gene is named only where the DNA matches it firmly. Size values are once, few and many counts, or a class for expanded clones, and some rows have none.

d_gene	v_gene	j_gene	abundance	CDR3aa	CDR3nt
TRBD1	TRBV7-6	TRBJ1-6	once	CASSFRQGAYSPLHF	TGTGCCAGCAGCTTCAGGCAGGGGGCTTATTCACCCCTCCACTTT
.	TRBV6-6	TRBJ1-1	.	CASSYPNRNTEAFF	TGTGCCAGCAGTTACCCAAACAGGAACACTGAAGCTTTCTTT
TRBD1	TRBV5-1	TRBJ1-2	few	CASSLAQGALYGYTF	TGCGCCAGCAGCTTGGCCCAGGGGGCTCTCTATGGCTACACCTTC
.	TRBV5-4	TRBJ1-6	.	CASLIRTAQGNSPLHF	TGTGCCAGCCTTATTCGGACAGCCCAAGGGAATTCACCCCTCCACTTT
TRBD2	TRBV3-1/TRBV3-2	TRBJ2-2	once	CASSSWRTSGTGELFF	TGTGCCAGCAGCTCCTGGAGGACTAGCGGGACCGGGGAGCTGTTTTTT
.	TRBV9	TRBJ2-1	once	CASSVGPGLGIMDNEQFF	TGTGCCAGCAGCGTAGGCCCAGGGCTTGGAATTATGGACAATGAGCAGTTCTTC
TRBD2	TRBV3-1/TRBV3-2	TRBJ2-3	.	CASSQGAGVPTDTQYF	TGTGCCAGCAGCCAAGGGGCGGGGGTTCCCACAGATACGCAGTATTTT
TRBD2	TRBV4-1	TRBJ2-2	.	CASRGSGGTGELFF	TGCGCCAGCAGAGGGTCGGGAGGAACCGGGGAGCTGTTTTTT
TRBD1	TRBV6-5	TRBJ2-5	.	CASRDRGRETQYF	TGTGCCAGCAGGGACAGGGGTAGGGAGACCCAGTACTTC
.	TRBV9	TRBJ2-3	.	CASSLDQVGADTQYF	TGTGCCAGCAGCCTCGACCAGGTCGGGGCAGATACGCAGTATTTT
TRBD2	TRBV6-5	TRBJ2-7	.	CASSYGGGVTYEQYF	TGTGCCAGCAGTTACGGGGGGGGTGTGACCTACGAGCAGTACTTC
.	TRBV5-6	TRBJ1-5	few	CASSVQGKLSNQPQHF	TGTGCCAGCAGCGTACAGGGCAAACTTAGCAATCAGCCCCAGCATTTT
TRBD1	TRBV7-3	TRBJ1-2	.	CASSSPGTGEYGYTF	TGTGCCAGCAGCTCTCCCGGGACAGGGGAATATGGCTACACCTTC
TRBD1	TRBV7-2	TRBJ2-5	.	CASSLIRDRETRETQYF	TGTGCCAGCAGCTTAATCCGGGACAGGGAGACCCGAGAGACCCAGTACTTC
.	TRBV5-1	TRBJ2-1	once	CASSLEVGREDEQFF	TGCGCCAGCAGCTTGGAAGTCGGCAGGGAAGATGAGCAGTTCTTC
.	TRBV24-1	TRBJ2-2	few	CATSQGRETGELFF	TGTGCCACCAGTCAAGGACGGGAAACCGGGGAGCTGTTTTTT
TRBD2	TRBV7-9	TRBJ2-7	.	CASSPRGGRIYEQYF	TGTGCCAGCAGCCCCCGAGGCGGGAGAATCTACGAGCAGTACTTC
TRBD1	TRBV30	TRBJ2-6	.	CAWNRGIDSGANVLTF	TGTGCCTGGAACAGGGGAATAGACTCTGGGGCCAACGTCCTGACTTTC
.	TRBV19	TRBJ1-5	.	CASTPSSGLYQPQHF	TGTGCCAGTACCCCGTCCTCAGGGTTATATCAGCCCCAGCATTTT
.	TRBV6-5	TRBJ1-2	.	CASSRTVANYGYTF	TGTGCCAGCAGTAGGACAGTAGCTAACTATGGCTACACCTTC